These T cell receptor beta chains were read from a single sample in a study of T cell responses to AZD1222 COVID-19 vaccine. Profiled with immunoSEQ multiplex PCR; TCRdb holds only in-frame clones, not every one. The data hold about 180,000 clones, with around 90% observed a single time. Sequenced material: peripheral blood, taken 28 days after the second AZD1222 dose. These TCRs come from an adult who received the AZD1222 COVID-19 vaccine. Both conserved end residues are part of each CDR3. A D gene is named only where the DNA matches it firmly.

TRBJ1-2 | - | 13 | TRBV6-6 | TGTGCCAGCAGCCCGACCTTTGGCTATGGCTACACCTTC | CASSPTFGYGYTF
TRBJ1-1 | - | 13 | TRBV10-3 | TGTGCCATACAGGTCGGGGTGAACACTGAAGCTTTCTTT | CAIQVGVNTEAFF
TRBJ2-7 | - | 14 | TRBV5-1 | TGCGCCAGCAGCAGAGCGGACAGTCCCTACGAGCAGTACTTC | CASSRADSPYEQYF
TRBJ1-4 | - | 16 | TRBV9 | TGTGCCAGCAGCGTACGGGGCAGGACGAGTAATGAAAAACTGTTTTTT | CASSVRGRTSNEKLFF
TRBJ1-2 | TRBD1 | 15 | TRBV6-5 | TGTGCCAGCAGTTACTCAGGACAGGGGGCGTCCGGCTACACCTTC | CASSYSGQGASGYTF
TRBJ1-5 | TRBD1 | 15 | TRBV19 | TGTGCCAGTAGTACCGACAGGGGAGGGGGTCAGCCCCAGCATTTT | CASSTDRGGGQPQHF
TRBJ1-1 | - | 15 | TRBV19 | TGTGCCAGTAGTCCTCCCGGGGTTGGCCCCACTGAAGCTTTCTTT | CASSPPGVGPTEAFF
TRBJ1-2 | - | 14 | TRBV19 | TGTGCCAGTAGTACAGGGGTCCTCTACTATGGCTACACCTTC | CASSTGVLYYGYTF
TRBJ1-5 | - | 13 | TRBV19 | TGTGCCAGTACCCAGGGGAGCAATCAGCCCCAGCATTTT | CASTQGSNQPQHF
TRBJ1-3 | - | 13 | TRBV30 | TGTGCCTGGAGGGCAGACGTACTTTACACCATATATTTT | CAWRADVLYTIYF
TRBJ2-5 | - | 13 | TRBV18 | TGTGCCAGCTCAAGTGGGGGCCAAGAGACCCAGTACTTC | CASSSGGQETQYF
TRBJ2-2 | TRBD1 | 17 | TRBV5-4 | TGTGCCAGCAGCTTGGGCTCCCGAGGGGGCCGGACCGGGGAGCTGTTTTTT | CASSLGSRGGRTGELFF
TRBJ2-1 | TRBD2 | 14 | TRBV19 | TGTGCCAGTAGTCCCCTCGGGGGGGGCAATGAGCAGTTCTTC | CASSPLGGGNEQFF
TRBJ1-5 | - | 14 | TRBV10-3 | TGTGCCATCAGCCCCGGACAACGGAATCAGCCCCAGCATTTT | CAISPGQRNQPQHF
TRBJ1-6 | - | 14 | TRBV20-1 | TGCAGTGCTAGTTTGGGACCGCGGAATTCACCCCTCCACTTT | CSASLGPRNSPLHF
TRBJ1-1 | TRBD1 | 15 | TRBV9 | TGTGCCAGCAGCCTCCTTCCTGACAGGGAAGCTGAAGCTTTCTTT | CASSLLPDREAEAFF